Below, one T cell receptor (beta chain) is given with its context. The target antigen is unknown. This sample was included in a study of graft-versus-host responses after intestinal transplantation. Across the study: Among the recipients, all got anti-thymocyte globulin induction and then tacrolimus and steroids for approximately 3 years.

Overall study results and limits: Marrow from the recipient contained GvH clones, some of which had appeared first in ileum or blood. Allografts of patients with graft-donor T cell macrochimerism showed high graft-versus-host to host-versus-graft clone ratios.

Profiling relied on immunoSEQ multiplex PCR, and the TCRdb table lists in-frame clones only, not all of them. This sample has more than 90,000 clones; 93% occur once, and the top ten carry more than 0.9%. Per the germline V gene, CDR1 is SGHRS and CDR2 is YFSETQ. V was shortened by 4 bases and J by 0 bases, with 12 bases between the two germline ends. The CDR3 sequence is 15 residues long. This sequence joins TRBV5-1 and TRBJ2-3; a weak D match, TRBD2 (6 bases). This clonotype originated in a human donor who was the organ donor for an intestinal transplant. Sequenced here: unstimulated CD8+ T cells sorted from spleen or lymph node cells, sampled before transplant. DNA of the CDR3: TGCGCCAGCAGCCCCCGCGGGACGAGCACAGATACGCAGTATTTT. Protein: CASSPRGTSTDTQYF.